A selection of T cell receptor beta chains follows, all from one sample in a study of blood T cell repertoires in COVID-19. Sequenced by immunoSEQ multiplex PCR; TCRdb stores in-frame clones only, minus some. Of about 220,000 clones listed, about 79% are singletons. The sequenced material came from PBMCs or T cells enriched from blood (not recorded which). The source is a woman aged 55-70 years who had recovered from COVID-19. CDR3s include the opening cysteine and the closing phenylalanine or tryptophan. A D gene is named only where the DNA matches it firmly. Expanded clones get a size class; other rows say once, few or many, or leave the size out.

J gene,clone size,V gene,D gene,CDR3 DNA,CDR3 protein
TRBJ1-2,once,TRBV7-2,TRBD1,TGTGCCAGCAGCTCCGAACAGGGGGTTGATGGCTACACCTTC,CASSSEQGVDGYTF
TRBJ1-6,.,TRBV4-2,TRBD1,TGTGCCAGCAGCCAAGCCCTGTCAGGGGGTAATTCACCCCTCCACTTT,CASSQALSGGNSPLHF
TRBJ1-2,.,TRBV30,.,TGTGCCTGGAGTGCAGGGCCCTACTATGGCTACACCTTC,CAWSAGPYYGYTF
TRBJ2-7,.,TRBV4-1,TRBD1,TGCGCCAGCAGCCATATCGGGACAGGGGCGTTATACGAGCAGTACTTC,CASSHIGTGALYEQYF
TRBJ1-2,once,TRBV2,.,TGTGCCAGCAGAGTACAGGGTCGGAATGGCTACACCTTC,CASRVQGRNGYTF
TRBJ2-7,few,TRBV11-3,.,TGTGCCAGCAGCCCAGGGGGGCAGGGCGAGCAGTACTTC,CASSPGGQGEQYF
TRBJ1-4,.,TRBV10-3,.,TGTGCCACCGGGGCGGGCGGCCAGGGGAATGAAAAACTGTTTTTT,CATGAGGQGNEKLFF
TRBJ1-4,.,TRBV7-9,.,TGTGCCAGCAGCGCGGCCAGTATCACTAATGAAAAACTGTTTTTT,CASSAASITNEKLFF
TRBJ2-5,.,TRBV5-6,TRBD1,TGTGCCAGCAGCGTTCCGGGACAGGGGGCAATCAAAGAGACCCAGTACTTC,CASSVPGQGAIKETQYF
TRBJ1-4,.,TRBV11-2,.,TGTGCCAGCAGGAACGGTGAAAAACTGTTTTTT,CASRNGEKLFF